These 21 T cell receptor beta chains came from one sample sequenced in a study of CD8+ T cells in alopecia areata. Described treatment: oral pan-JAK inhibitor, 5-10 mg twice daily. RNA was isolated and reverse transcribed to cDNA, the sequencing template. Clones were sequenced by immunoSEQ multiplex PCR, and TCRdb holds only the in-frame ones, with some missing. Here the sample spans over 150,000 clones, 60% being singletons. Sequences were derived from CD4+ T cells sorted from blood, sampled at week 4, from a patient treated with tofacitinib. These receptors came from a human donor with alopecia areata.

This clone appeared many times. This CDR3 is CASTLSGGHNEQFF. CDR3 sequence (DNA): TGTGCCAGCACTCTCAGCGGAGGGCATAATGAGCAGTTCTTC. This sequence joins TRBV18 and TRBJ2-1, with a possible D match to TRBD2 (6 bases). This CDR3 comprises 14 residues. Per the germline V gene, CDR1 is KGHSH and CDR2 is LQKENI. The ends were cut back, 8 bases at V and 7 bases at J, with 18 bases in the middle.

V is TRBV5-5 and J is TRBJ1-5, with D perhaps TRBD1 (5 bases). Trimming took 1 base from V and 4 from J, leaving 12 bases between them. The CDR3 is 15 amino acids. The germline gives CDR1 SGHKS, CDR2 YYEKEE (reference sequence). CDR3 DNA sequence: TGTGCCAGCAGCTTGTCAGCAGGGTGGAATCAGCCCCAGCATTTT. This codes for CASSLSAGWNQPQHF.

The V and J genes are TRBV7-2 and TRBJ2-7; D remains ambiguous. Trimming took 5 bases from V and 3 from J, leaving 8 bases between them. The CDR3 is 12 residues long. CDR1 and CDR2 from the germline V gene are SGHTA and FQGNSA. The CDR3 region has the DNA TGTGCCAGCAGCCGTATCAACTACGAGCAGTACTTC. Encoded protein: CASSRINYEQYF.

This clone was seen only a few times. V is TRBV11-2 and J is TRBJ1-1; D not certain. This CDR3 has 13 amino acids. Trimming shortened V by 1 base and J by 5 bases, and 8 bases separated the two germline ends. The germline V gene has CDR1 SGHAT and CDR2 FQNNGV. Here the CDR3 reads CASSLVSGTEAFF. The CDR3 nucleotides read TGTGCCAGCAGCTTAGTGTCGGGAACTGAAGCTTTCTTT.

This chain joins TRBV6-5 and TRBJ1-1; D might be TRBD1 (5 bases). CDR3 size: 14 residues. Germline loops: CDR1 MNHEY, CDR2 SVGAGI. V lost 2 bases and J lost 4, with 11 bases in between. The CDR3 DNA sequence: TGTGCCAGCAGTTACGCCCAGGGTGGCACTGAAGCTTTCTTT. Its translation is CASSYAQGGTEAFF.

CDR3 DNA: TGTGCCAGCAGCGTAGGACTAGCGGGAGTCTTGATCCAAGAGACCCAGTACTTC. Translating gives CASSVGLAGVLIQETQYF. The genes are TRBV9 and TRBJ2-5; 12 bases are shared with TRBD2. This CDR3 is built from 18 residues. Losses at the gene ends were 0 bases for V and 1 base for J; bases not matched to a gene: 7. CDR1 SGDLS and CDR2 YYNGEE come from the germline V gene.

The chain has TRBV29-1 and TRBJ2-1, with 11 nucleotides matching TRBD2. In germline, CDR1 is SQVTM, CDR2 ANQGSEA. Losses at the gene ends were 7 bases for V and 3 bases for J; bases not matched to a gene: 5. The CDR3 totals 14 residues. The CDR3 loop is CSAVTSGVYNEQFF. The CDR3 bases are TGCAGCGCCGTGACTAGCGGGGTCTACAATGAGCAGTTCTTC.

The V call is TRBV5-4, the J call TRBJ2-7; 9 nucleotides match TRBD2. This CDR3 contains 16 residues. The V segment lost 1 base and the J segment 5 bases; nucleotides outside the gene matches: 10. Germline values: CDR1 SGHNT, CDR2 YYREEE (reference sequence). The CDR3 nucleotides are TGTGCCAGCAGCTTGAAAGGAGGGCGGGAGGGCCACGAGCAGTACTTC. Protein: CASSLKGGREGHEQYF.

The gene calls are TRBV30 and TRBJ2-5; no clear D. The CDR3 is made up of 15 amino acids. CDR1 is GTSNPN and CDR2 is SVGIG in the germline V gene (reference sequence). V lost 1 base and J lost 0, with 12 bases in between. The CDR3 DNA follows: TGTGCCTGGAGTGCTCGGGCGAATTACCAAGAGACCCAGTACTTC. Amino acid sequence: CAWSARANYQETQYF.

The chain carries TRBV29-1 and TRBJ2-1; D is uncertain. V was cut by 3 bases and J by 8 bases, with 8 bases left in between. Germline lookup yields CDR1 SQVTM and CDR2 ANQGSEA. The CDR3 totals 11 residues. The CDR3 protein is CSVEKLHEQFF. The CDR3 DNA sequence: TGCAGCGTTGAGAAGCTCCATGAGCAGTTCTTC.

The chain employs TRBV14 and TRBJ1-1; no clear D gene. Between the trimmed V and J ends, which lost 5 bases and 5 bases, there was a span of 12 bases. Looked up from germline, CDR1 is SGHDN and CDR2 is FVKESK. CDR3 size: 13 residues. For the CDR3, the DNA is TGTGCCAGCAGCTTACAGCGAGAGACTGAAGCTTTCTTT. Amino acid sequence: CASSLQRETEAFF.

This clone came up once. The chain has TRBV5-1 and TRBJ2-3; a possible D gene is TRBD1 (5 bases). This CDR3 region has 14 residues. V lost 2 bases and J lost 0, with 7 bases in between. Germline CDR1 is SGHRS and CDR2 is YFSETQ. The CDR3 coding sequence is TGCGCCAGCAGCTTACAGGATAGCACAGATACGCAGTATTTT. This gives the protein CASSLQDSTDTQYF.

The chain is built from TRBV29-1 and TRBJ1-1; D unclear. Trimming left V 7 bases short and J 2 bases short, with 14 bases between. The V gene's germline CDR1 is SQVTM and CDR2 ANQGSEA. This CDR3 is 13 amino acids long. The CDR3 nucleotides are TGCAGCGGGAACAGAGGCCCTAACACTGAAGCTTTCTTT. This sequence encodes CSGNRGPNTEAFF.

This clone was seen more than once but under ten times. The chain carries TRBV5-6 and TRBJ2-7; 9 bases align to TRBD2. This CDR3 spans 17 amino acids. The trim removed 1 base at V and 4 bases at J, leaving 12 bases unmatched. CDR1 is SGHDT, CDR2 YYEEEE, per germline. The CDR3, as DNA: TGTGCCAGCAGCTTGCTTAGCGGGAGTCTTCATGGGTACGAGCAGTACTTC. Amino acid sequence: CASSLLSGSLHGYEQYF.

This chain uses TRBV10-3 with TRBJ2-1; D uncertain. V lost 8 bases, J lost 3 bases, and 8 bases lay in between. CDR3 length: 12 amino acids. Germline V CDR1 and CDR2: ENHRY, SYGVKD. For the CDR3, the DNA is TGTGCCATCTCAAGAAACTACAATGAGCAGTTCTTC. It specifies CAISRNYNEQFF.

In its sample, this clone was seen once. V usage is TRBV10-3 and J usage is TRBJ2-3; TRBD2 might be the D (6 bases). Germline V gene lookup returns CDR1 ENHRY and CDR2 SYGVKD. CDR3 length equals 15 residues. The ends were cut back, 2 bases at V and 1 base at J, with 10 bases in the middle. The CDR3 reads CAISEAGSRTDTQYF. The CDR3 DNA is TGTGCCATCAGTGAGGCCGGGAGCCGCACAGATACGCAGTATTTT.

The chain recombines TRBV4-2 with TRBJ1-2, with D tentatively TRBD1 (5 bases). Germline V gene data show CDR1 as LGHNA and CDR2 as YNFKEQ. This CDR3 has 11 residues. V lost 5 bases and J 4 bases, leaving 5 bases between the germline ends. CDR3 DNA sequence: TGTGCCAGCAGCGGGGGCTATGGCTACACCTTC. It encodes CASSGGYGYTF.

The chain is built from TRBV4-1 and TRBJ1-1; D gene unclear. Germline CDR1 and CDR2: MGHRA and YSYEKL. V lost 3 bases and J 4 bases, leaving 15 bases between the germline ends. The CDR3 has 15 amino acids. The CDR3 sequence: CASSHGGMVVTEAFF. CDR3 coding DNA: TGCGCCAGCAGCCACGGCGGGATGGTAGTCACTGAAGCTTTCTTT.

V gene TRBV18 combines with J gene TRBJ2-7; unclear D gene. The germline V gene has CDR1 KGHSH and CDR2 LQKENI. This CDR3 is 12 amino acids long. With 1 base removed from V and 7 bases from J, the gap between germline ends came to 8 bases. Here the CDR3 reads CASSPLMGEQYF. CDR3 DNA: TGTGCCAGCTCACCACTGATGGGTGAGCAGTACTTC.

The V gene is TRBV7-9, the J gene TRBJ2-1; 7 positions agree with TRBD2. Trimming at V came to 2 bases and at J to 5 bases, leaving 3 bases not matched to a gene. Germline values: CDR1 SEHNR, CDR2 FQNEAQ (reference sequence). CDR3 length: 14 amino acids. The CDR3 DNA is TGTGCCAGCAGCTTACGGCTAGCGGACAATGAGCAGTTCTTC. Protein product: CASSLRLADNEQFF.

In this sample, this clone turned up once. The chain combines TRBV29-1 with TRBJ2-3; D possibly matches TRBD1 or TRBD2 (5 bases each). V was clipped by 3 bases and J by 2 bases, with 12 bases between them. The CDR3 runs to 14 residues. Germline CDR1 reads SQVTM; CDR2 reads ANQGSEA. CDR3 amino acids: CSVDAGRATDTQYF. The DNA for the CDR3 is TGCAGCGTTGACGCGGGCAGGGCCACAGATACGCAGTATTTT.